These 3 T cell receptor beta chains were sequenced from one sample in a study of blood T cells in healthy people across ages. The use of a sample-barcoded 5' primer and a J-beta primer mix characterized a second PCR of about 7 to 12 cycles. TCRdb reprocessed the 5' RACE reads via MiXCR and lists one record per CDR3 protein. The sample lists some 800,000 distinct CDR3 sequences, about 42% occurring once. The specimen was blood. Every receptor here comes from a man aged 55 to 70 in good health.

This clonotype was counted between two and nine times. The chain couples TRBV27 to TRBJ1-1; no reliable D call. Germline V gives CDR1 MNHEY, CDR2 SMNVEV (reference sequence). The V and J ends lost 2 bases and 6 bases respectively, with 13 bases between them. There are 14 residues in the CDR3. DNA of the CDR3: TGTGCCAGCAGTTTAGGGGTGGCGGCTCCTGAAGCTTTCTTT. This gives the protein CASSLGVAAPEAFF.

The chain carries TRBV5-1 and TRBJ1-4; 10 bases are shared with TRBD1. The germline V gene encodes CDR1 SGHRS and CDR2 YFSETQ. Losses at the gene ends were 4 bases for V and 8 bases for J; bases not matched to a gene: 11. This CDR3 is built from 16 residues. The CDR3 nucleotides read TGCGCCAGCAGCCCTCTGGGACAGGGGCAGGGGGAAAAACTGTTTTTT. Residues: CASSPLGQGQGEKLFF. Looking up the rest from reference TRBV5-1 and TRBJ1-4 gives the full variable domain: KAGVTQTPRYLIKTRGQQVTLSCSPISGHRSVSWYQQTPGQGLQFLFEYFSETQRNKGNFPGRFSGRQFSNSRSEMNVSTLELGDSALYLCASSPLGQGQGEKLFFGSGTQLSVL.

This rearrangement joins TRBV28 to TRBJ2-1; possible D gene TRBD2, 6 bases. V dropped 2 bases and J dropped 12 bases, with 11 bases sitting between them. The germline V gene encodes CDR1 MDHEN and CDR2 SYDVKM. This CDR3 comprises 12 residues. For the CDR3, the DNA is TGTGCCAGCAGTTTACTCGGGGGAGTGCAGTTCTTC. The encoded protein is CASSLLGGVQFF.